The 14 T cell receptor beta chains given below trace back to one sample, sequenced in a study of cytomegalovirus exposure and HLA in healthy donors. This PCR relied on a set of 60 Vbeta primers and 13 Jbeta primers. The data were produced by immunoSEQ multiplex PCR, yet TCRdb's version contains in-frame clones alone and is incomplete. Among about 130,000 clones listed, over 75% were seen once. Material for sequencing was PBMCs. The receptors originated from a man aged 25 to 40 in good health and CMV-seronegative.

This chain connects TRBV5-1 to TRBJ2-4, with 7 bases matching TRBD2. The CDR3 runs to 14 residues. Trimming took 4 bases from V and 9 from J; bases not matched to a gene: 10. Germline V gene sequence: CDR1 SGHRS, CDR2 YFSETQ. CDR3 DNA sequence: TGCGCCAGCAGCCCGTCGACCTCGGGAGGCATTCAGTACTTC. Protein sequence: CASSPSTSGGIQYF.

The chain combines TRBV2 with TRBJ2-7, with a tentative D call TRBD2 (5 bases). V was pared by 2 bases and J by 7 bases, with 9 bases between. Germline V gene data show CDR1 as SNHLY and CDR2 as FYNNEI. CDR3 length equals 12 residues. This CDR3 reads CASSERSGEQYF. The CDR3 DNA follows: TGTGCCAGCAGTGAAAGGAGCGGAGAGCAGTACTTC.

The CDR3: CASSETLGQGINEQFF. The CDR3, as DNA: TGTGCCAGCAGTGAAACCCTCGGACAGGGGATCAATGAGCAGTTCTTC. The chain employs TRBV6-1 and TRBJ2-1; TRBD1 aligns across 9 bases. Losses at the gene ends were 2 bases for V and 6 bases for J; bases not matched to a gene: 8. Germline V CDR1 and CDR2: MNHNS, SASEGT. The CDR3 contains 16 residues.

The CDR3: CASSLELAGVEYF. CDR3 coding DNA: TGTGCCAGCAGCTTAGAGCTAGCGGGGGTTGAGTACTTC. V and J are TRBV7-6 and TRBJ2-5, with 10 bases matching TRBD2. Unmatched junction bases numbered 5, after V lost 1 base and J lost 12 bases. The CDR3 runs to 13 residues. Germline CDR1 SGHVS, CDR2 FNYEAQ.

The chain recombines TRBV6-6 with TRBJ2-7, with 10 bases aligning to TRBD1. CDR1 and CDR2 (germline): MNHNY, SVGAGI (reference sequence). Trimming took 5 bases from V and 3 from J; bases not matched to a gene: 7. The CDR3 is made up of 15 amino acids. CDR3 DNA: TGTGCCAGCAGTGGAACGGGACAGGGGTACTACGAGCAGTACTTC. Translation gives CASSGTGQGYYEQYF.

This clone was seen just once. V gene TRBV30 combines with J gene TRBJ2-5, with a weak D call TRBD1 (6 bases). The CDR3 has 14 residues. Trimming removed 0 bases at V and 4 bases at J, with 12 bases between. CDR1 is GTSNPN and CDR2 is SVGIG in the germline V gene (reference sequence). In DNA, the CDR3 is TGTGCCTGGAGTGTACTCACAGGGTCAGAGACCCAGTACTTC. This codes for CAWSVLTGSETQYF. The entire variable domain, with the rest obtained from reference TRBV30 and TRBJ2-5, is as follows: SQTIHQWPATLVQPVGSPLSLECTVEGTSNPNLYWYRQAAGRGLQLLFYSVGIGQISSEVPQNLSASRPQDRQFILSSKKLLLSDSGFYLCAWSVLTGSETQYFGPGTRLLVL.

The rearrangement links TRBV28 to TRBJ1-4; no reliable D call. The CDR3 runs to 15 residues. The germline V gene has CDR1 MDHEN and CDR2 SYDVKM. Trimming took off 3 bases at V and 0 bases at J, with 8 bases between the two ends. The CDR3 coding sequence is TGTGCCAGCAGTTTTCGTCGTGCAACTAATGAAAAACTGTTTTTT. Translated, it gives CASSFRRATNEKLFF.

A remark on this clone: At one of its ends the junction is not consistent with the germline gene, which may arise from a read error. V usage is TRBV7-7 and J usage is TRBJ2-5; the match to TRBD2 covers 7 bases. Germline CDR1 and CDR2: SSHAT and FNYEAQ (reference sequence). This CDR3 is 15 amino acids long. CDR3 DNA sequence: TGTGCTAGCAGTCGTACCGGGACTAACTCCGAGACCCAGTACTTC. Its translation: CASSRTGTNSETQYF.

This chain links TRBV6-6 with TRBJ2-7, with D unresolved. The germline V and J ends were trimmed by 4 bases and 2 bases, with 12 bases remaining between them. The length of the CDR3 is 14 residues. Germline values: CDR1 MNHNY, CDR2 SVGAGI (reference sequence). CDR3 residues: CASSSPSPPYEQYF. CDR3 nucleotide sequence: TGTGCCAGCAGTTCCCCAAGCCCCCCCTACGAGCAGTACTTC.

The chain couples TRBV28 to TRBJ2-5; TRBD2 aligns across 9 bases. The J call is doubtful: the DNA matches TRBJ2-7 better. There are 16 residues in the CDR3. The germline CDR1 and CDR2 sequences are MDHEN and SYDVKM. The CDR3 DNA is TGTGCCAGCAGTCTTCTAGCGGGGTTCTCTCGGGACGAGCAGTACTTC. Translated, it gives CASSLLAGFSRDEQYF.

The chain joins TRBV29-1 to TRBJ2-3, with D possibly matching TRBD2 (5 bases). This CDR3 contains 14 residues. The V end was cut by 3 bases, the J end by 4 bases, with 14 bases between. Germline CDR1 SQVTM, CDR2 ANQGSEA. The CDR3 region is CSVEASTLPDTQYF. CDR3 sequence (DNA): TGCAGCGTTGAGGCTAGCACTTTGCCAGATACGCAGTATTTT.

In DNA, the CDR3 is TGTGCCAGCAGCCACCCGACAGGGCGGACTGAAGCTTTCTTT. Protein product: CASSHPTGRTEAFF. The chain recombines TRBV14 with TRBJ1-1, with 7 bases fitting TRBD1. Germline lookup yields CDR1 SGHDN and CDR2 FVKESK. The CDR3 consists of 14 residues. Trimming removed 3 bases from V and 5 bases from J; junction bases left unmatched: 6.

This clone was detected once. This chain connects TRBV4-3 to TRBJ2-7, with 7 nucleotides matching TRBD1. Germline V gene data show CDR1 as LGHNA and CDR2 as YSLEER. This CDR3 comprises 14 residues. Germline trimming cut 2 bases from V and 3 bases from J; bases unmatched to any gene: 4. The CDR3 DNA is TGCGCCAGCAGCCAATCGGACAGGAACTACGAGCAGTACTTC. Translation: CASSQSDRNYEQYF.

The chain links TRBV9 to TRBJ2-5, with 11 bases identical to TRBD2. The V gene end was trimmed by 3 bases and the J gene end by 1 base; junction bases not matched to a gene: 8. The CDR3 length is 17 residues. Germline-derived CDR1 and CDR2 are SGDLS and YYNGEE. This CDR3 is CASSAYPSGRFQETQYF. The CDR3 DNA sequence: TGTGCCAGCAGCGCCTACCCTAGCGGGAGGTTCCAAGAGACCCAGTACTTC.